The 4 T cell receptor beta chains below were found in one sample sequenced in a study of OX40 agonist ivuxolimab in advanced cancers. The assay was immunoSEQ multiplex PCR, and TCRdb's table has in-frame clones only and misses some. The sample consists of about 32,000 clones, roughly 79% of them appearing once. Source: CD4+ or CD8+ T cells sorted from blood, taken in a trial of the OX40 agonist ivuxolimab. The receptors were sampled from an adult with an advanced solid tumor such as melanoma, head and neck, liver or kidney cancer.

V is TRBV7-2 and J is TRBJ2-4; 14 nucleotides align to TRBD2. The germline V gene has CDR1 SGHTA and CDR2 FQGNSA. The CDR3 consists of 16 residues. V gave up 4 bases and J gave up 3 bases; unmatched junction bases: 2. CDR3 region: CASSWGLAGDKNIQYF. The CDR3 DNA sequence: TGTGCCAGCAGCTGGGGACTAGCGGGAGACAAAAACATTCAGTACTTC. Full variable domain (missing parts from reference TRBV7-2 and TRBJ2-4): GAGVSQSPSNKVTEKGKDVELRCDPISGHTALYWYRQSLGQGLEFLIYFQGNSAPDKSGLPSDRFSAERTGGSVSTLTIQRTQQEDSAVYLCASSWGLAGDKNIQYFGAGTRLSVL.

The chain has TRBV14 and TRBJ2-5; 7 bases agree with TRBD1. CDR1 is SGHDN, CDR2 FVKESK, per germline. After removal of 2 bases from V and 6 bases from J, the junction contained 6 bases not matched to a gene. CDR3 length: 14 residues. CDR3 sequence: CASSQTGASQTQYF. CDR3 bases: TGTGCCAGCAGCCAAACAGGGGCCAGTCAGACCCAGTACTTC. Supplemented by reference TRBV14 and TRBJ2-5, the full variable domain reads EAGVTQFPSHSVIEKGQTVTLRCDPISGHDNLYWYRRVMGKEIKFLLHFVKESKQDESGMPNNRFLAERTGGTYSTLKVQPAELEDSGVYFCASSQTGASQTQYFGPGTRLLVL.

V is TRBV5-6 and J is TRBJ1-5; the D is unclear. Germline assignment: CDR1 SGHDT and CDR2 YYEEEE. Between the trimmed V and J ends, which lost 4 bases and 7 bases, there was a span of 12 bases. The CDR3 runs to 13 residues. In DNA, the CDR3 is TGTGCCAGCAGCCGGAGGGAAGGACAGCCCCAGCATTTT. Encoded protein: CASSRREGQPQHF. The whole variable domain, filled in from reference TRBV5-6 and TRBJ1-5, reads DAGVTQSPTHLIKTRGQQVTLRCSPKSGHDTVSWYQQALGQGPQFIFQYYEEEERQRGNFPDRFSGHQFPNYSSELNVNALLLGDSALYLCASSRREGQPQHFGDGTRLSIL.

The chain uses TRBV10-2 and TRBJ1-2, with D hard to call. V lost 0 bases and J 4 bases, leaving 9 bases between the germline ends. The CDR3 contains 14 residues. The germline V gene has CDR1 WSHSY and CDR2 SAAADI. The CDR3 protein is CASSESAEGYGYTF. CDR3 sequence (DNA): TGCGCCAGCAGTGAGTCGGCCGAGGGCTATGGCTACACCTTC.